The 5 T cell receptor beta chains given below trace back to one sample, sequenced in a study of glioma-infiltrating T cells after dendritic cell vaccination. Clones were read by immunoSEQ multiplex PCR, and TCRdb kept only the in-frame ones, dropping some. The table has around 60,000 clones, under 90% seen once; the top ten hold roughly 8.8%. Sample time point: after dendritic cell vaccination, including at tumor progression/relapse. Source: blood, taken after dendritic cell vaccination. The receptors were sampled from a human donor with glioblastoma.

This sequence joins TRBV7-5 and TRBJ1-5; the table's D gene call, TRBD1, was not cross checked with the DNA. TRBV7-5 is listed as a pseudogene. This CDR3 is built from 17 residues. CDR3 protein: CARSLSPGQNSNQPQHF. The DNA of the CDR3 is TGTGCCAGAAGCCTCTCCCCGGGACAGAATAGCAATCAGCCCCAGCATTTT.

This chain connects TRBV2 to TRBJ1-1, with D hard to call. This CDR3 has 13 residues. V lost 1 base and J lost 2, with 5 bases in between. Germline CDR1 is SNHLY and CDR2 is FYNNEI. Here the CDR3 DNA reads TGTGCCAGCAGTGAAGACAGAAACACTGAAGCTTTCTTT. This codes for CASSEDRNTEAFF.

The chain uses TRBV25-1 and TRBJ1-2; 7 positions agree with TRBD1. CDR1 and CDR2 from the germline V gene are MGHDK and SYGVNS. This CDR3 comprises 16 residues. V shed 3 bases, J shed 2 bases, and the junction held 9 bases outside the gene matches. The CDR3 DNA follows: TGTGCCAGCAGTGACTCGTCGCCGGGACAGAACTATGGCTACACCTTC. Protein sequence: CASSDSSPGQNYGYTF.

The chain couples TRBV6-5 to TRBJ2-1; the match to TRBD2 covers 15 bases. Germline CDR1 and CDR2: MNHEY and SVGAGI. V dropped 4 bases and J dropped 4; count of bases not matched to a gene: 2. CDR3 length equals 16 residues. CDR3 amino acids: CASSSGTSGGYNEQFF. In DNA form, the CDR3 reads TGTGCCAGCAGTTCTGGGACTAGCGGGGGGTACAATGAGCAGTTCTTC.

To note about this clone: Other DNA sequences of this sample code for an identical CDR3. The rearrangement uses TRBV18 and TRBJ1-5, with 8 nucleotides matching TRBD1. Germline V gene lookup returns CDR1 KGHSH and CDR2 LQKENI. This CDR3 region has 15 residues. V shed 3 bases, J shed 4 bases, and the junction held 5 bases outside the gene matches. CDR3: CASSPGQGANQPQHF. The CDR3, as DNA: TGTGCCAGCTCACCGGGGCAGGGGGCTAATCAGCCCCAGCATTTT.